This T cell receptor beta chain was sequenced during a study of immune cell composition in non-small cell lung cancer (dated by TCRdb to 2016 to 2017). Turning to the overall study: Histologic subtype was assigned using H&E plus p63, CK5, Napsin A and TTF-1 immunohistochemistry, mainly lung adenocarcinoma or squamous cell carcinoma. Four tumour specimens with TCR-beta data were rare histological subtypes and were excluded from the subtype comparisons. In supplementary cohort #1, which comprised 10 lung adenocarcinoma cases, paired tumour/lung TCR-beta sequencing was performed and TIL populations were generated so that tumour reactivity could be assessed. Using Adaptive Biotechnologies, the researchers ran TCR-beta sequencing on around 33 paired NSCLC tumour and non-adjacent lung specimens, along with 25 to 30 tumour-only specimens. Here is what the overall study found, with its caveats: Tumour-associated clones >0.5% were found in nearly half of NSCLC cases, namely in around 31% of adenocarcinomas versus around four fifths of squamous carcinomas. In approximately eleven adenocarcinoma cases, maximal tumour-associated clone frequency correlated strongly with TIL tumour reactivity, whereas overall clonality did not. The reactivity cohort included only around eleven cases, and whether tumour-reactive clones share sequences with the dominant in vivo tumour-associated clones was not shown. No significant correlation was found between tumour TCR-beta clonality and smoking pack-years.

As concerns this clone: The specificity of this receptor is unknown. No much larger clone is present one base from it, and per-base qualities are unavailable.

TCR-beta CDR3 regions were amplified from genomic DNA by a two-step multiplex PCR, with the second step adding Illumina-compatible adaptors. As a commercial immunoSEQ service, TCR-beta immunosequencing was carried out on an Illumina platform. The paper's data handling went like this. Two measures summarised the repertoires: productive clonality, and Top 10 Clones, meaning the percentage of T-cell templates coming from the ten most frequent sequences. Values for productive clonality spanned 0 to 1, where a value of 1 indicated a monoclonal population. Tumour-associated clones, identified using log10 scatter plots, were defined as sequences that made up at least 0.1% of tumour T-cell templates and were not found in the matched non-adjacent lung. Analyses were done in GraphPad Prism7 and R, with Student's t-tests for two-group comparisons, ANOVA for stages, and linear regression for relationships. This is the immuneACCESS table as TCRdb keeps it, with only in-frame sequences that have V and J called. A part of the clones is gone; compared with another copy, unresolved V genes explain less than half, and the rest is unexplained. V, J and clone size are those of that table, while D and trimming were read from the DNA. Present in this sample are under 9,000 clones, around 67% of which were seen just once. 20% to 25% of the sample is held by the ten biggest clonotypes.

Taken from the germline V gene, the CDR1 and CDR2 loops are MNHEY and SVGAGI. V drops 0 bases and J drops 8 bases, leaving 14 bases in between. Spanning cysteine to phenylalanine, the CDR3 consists of 15 amino acids. Just CDR3 DNA is preserved here, 45 bases in frame from base 1. Normal lung samples came from the same patient and were non-adjacent lung tissue collected as far from the tumour as possible, with a minimum distance of 3 cm. Genomic DNA was extracted with the QIAamp DNA kit from frozen aliquots of unsorted single-cell suspensions. Tissues were received within 2 hours of resection and were immediately processed into single-cell suspensions. Tissue was broken up mechanically, digested enzymatically with DNase I, collagenase I and hyaluronidase for approximately 31 minutes at 37 degrees C, and then filtered and RBC-lysed.

Sequenced input: non-adjacent lung tissue. The sequence is built from TRBV6-5 and TRBJ2-1; there is no confident call for the D gene. This TCR was sampled from a human donor with non-small cell lung cancer. The nucleotide sequence reads as follows: TGTGCCAGCAGTTACTCGTTGTCTAATTCGTATGAGCAGTTCTTC. Translated, this is CASSYSLSNSYEQFF.